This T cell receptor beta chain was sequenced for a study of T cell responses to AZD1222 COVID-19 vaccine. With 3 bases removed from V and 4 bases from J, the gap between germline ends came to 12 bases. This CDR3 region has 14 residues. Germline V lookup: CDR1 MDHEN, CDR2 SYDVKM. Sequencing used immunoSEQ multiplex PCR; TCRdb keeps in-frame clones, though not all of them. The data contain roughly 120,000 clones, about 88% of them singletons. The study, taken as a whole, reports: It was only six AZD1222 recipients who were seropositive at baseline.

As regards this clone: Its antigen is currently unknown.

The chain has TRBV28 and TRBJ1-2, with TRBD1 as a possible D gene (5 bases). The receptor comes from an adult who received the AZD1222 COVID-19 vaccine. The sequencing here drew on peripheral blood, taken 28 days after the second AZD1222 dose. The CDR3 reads CASSFVSGTYGYTF. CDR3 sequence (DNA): TGTGCCAGCAGTTTCGTGTCAGGGACCTATGGCTACACCTTC.